A single sample gave rise to the 24 T cell receptor beta chains below, sequenced in a study of T-cell reconstitution after alpha-beta-depleted transplantation in children. Unique molecular identifiers featured in how the TCRbeta library was prepared. From the PCR reads, TCRdb called clonotypes with MiXCR, one entry per CDR3 protein. The data contain over 70,000 distinct CDR3 sequences, roughly 8% of them seen just once; the ten biggest clones take up 6.9%. The sample in question was PBMCs from the stem cell graft donor, obtained from the stem cell graft. These receptors were collected from a human donor who donated a stem cell graft to a child with congenital amegakaryocytic thrombocytopenia.

This clonotype showed up many times. This chain links TRBV27 with TRBJ1-5, with unresolved D. Germline-derived CDR1 and CDR2 are MNHEY and SMNVEV (reference sequence). V shed 3 bases and J shed 4 bases, with 10 bases lying between them. This CDR3 spans 14 amino acids. In nucleotides, the CDR3 is TGTGCCAGCAGTTTGTACGGGAGGAATCAGCCCCAGCATTTT. Translated: CASSLYGRNQPQHF.

This clonotype was found many times. V and J are TRBV6-4 and TRBJ2-1; 15 nucleotides match TRBD2. This CDR3 contains 15 residues. Unmatched junction bases numbered 2, after V lost 3 bases and J lost 8 bases. Germline lookup yields CDR1 MRHNA and CDR2 SNTAGT. The CDR3 DNA reads as TGTGCCAGCAGTGAAGGGACTAGCGGGGGGTATGAGCAGTTCTTC. It specifies CASSEGTSGGYEQFF.

This clonotype showed up many times. The genes are TRBV7-2 and TRBJ1-3; 7 bases align to TRBD1. The ends lost 5 bases at V and 0 bases at J; junction bases unmatched: 10. The CDR3 length is 17 residues. The V gene's germline CDR1 is SGHTA and CDR2 FQGNSA. CDR3 in amino acids: CASSPLLGQNSGNTIYF. The CDR3 DNA reads TGTGCCAGCAGCCCCCTCCTGGGACAGAACTCTGGAAACACCATATATTTT. The whole variable domain, remainder taken from reference TRBV7-2 and TRBJ1-3, is GAGVSQSPSNKVTEKGKDVELRCDPISGHTALYWYRQSLGQGLEFLIYFQGNSAPDKSGLPSDRFSAERTGGSVSTLTIQRTQQEDSAVYLCASSPLLGQNSGNTIYFGEGSWLTVV.

The table lists this clonotype with many counts. The genes are TRBV7-6 and TRBJ2-5; weak D call: TRBD2 (5 bases). This CDR3 region has 14 residues. Trimming left V 4 bases short and J 3 bases short, with 12 bases between. CDR1 SGHVS and CDR2 FNYEAQ come from the germline V gene. The CDR3 reads CASSSWTSEETQYF. The DNA of the CDR3 is TGTGCCAGCAGCTCATGGACTTCCGAAGAGACCCAGTACTTC.

This clonotype was detected many times. The rearrangement links TRBV4-1 to TRBJ2-2, with D uncertain. This CDR3 contains 16 residues. V was pared by 0 bases and J by 0 bases, with 8 bases between. Germline CDR1 is MGHRA and CDR2 is YSYEKL. The CDR3 DNA reads as TGCGCCAGCAGCCAAGACGCGGACCCGAACACCGGGGAGCTGTTTTTT. This encodes CASSQDADPNTGELFF.

For this clonotype: Possible read error: a much larger clone is one base away. The gene calls are TRBV30 and TRBJ2-5, with D hard to call. This CDR3 region has 14 residues. Germline-derived CDR1 and CDR2 are GTSNPN and SVGIG (reference sequence). V lost 4 bases and J 5 bases, leaving 17 bases between the germline ends. Written as DNA, the CDR3 is TGTGCCTGGACTGTACAAGGGCCTTATGAGACCCAGTACTTC. Protein sequence: CAWTVQGPYETQYF.

This clonotype has at least ten counts. V and J are TRBV5-1 and TRBJ2-7; maybe TRBD1 (5 bases). The CDR3 extends over 15 amino acids. Trimming stripped 0 bases from V and 4 bases from J, with 14 bases between. Germline V gene sequence: CDR1 SGHRS, CDR2 YFSETQ. CDR3 DNA: TGCGCCAGCAGCTTGGAGGGCAGGACAACATACGAGCAGTACTTC. Residues: CASSLEGRTTYEQYF.

This clonotype was seen at least ten times. The chain has TRBV20-1 and TRBJ2-5, with TRBD1 matching over 10 bases. The CDR3 length is 15 residues. V trimming: 5 bases; J trimming: 1 base; junction bases outside the gene matches: 7. Germline V gene sequence: CDR1 DFQATT, CDR2 SNEGSKA (reference sequence). The CDR3 loop is CSAQSTGGFQETQYF. CDR3 nucleotide sequence: TGCAGTGCTCAGTCGACAGGGGGCTTCCAAGAGACCCAGTACTTC.

This clonotype was recorded at least ten times. The chain's CDR3 is CASSPLLGAGELFF. The DNA for the CDR3 is TGTGCCAGCAGCCCCTTACTAGGGGCGGGGGAGCTGTTTTTT. J is TRBJ2-2 and V is TRBV7-2; D could derive from TRBD1 or TRBD2 (5 bases each). This CDR3 is built from 14 residues. Looked up from germline, CDR1 is SGHTA and CDR2 is FQGNSA. V lost 5 bases and J 8 bases, leaving 15 bases between the germline ends. Together with reference TRBV7-2 and TRBJ2-2, the CDR3 gives the full variable domain: GAGVSQSPSNKVTEKGKDVELRCDPISGHTALYWYRQSLGQGLEFLIYFQGNSAPDKSGLPSDRFSAERTGGSVSTLTIQRTQQEDSAVYLCASSPLLGAGELFFGEGSRLTVL.

This clonotype was detected ten times or more. The chain joins TRBV5-1 to TRBJ2-7; a possible D gene is TRBD2 (5 bases). CDR1 and CDR2 (germline): SGHRS, YFSETQ. V was clipped by 4 bases and J by 4 bases, with 21 bases between them. CDR3 size: 16 residues. This CDR3 is CASSPGMGNGEYEQYF. The CDR3 DNA sequence: TGCGCCAGCAGCCCGGGCATGGGAAACGGGGAATACGAGCAGTACTTC.

This clonotype was found many times. CDR3 DNA: TGCGCCAGCAGTTTTTCCGGGACAGCCAACACTGAAGCTTTCTTT. Encoded protein: CASSFSGTANTEAFF. The V call is TRBV5-1, the J call TRBJ1-1; 7 nucleotides agree with TRBD1. The CDR3 is 15 residues long. Trimming cost V 5 bases and J 2 bases; bases outside gene matches: 9. Germline-derived CDR1 and CDR2 are SGHRS and YFSETQ. Complete variable domain (other parts from reference TRBV5-1 and TRBJ1-1): KAGVTQTPRYLIKTRGQQVTLSCSPISGHRSVSWYQQTPGQGLQFLFEYFSETQRNKGNFPGRFSGRQFSNSRSEMNVSTLELGDSALYLCASSFSGTANTEAFFGQGTRLTVV.

This clonotype has at least ten counts. The rearrangement uses TRBV5-6 and TRBJ1-5, with TRBD1 matching over 12 bases. The CDR3 runs to 14 residues. With 5 bases clipped from V and 7 bases from J, the junction kept 4 bases outside the gene matches. Per the germline V gene, CDR1 is SGHDT and CDR2 is YYEEEE. The CDR3 reads CASRTGTGGQPQHF. CDR3 in DNA: TGTGCCAGCAGAACCGGGACAGGGGGCCAGCCCCAGCATTTT.

This clonotype was observed at least ten times. The rearrangement joins TRBV6-1 to TRBJ2-7; tentatively, D is TRBD1 (6 bases). The CDR3 is 13 residues long. The V end was cut by 6 bases, the J end by 3 bases, with 12 bases between. CDR1 and CDR2 from the germline V gene are MNHNS and SASEGT. CDR3 loop: CASSRGQSYEQYF. The CDR3 bases are TGTGCCAGCAGCCGCGGACAGAGCTACGAGCAGTACTTC.

This clonotype was detected only a few times. The chain employs TRBV30 and TRBJ1-2, with a tentative D call TRBD1 (6 bases). CDR3 length: 14 residues. Trimming took off 6 bases at V and 2 bases at J, with 16 bases between the two ends. Looked up from germline, CDR1 is GTSNPN and CDR2 is SVGIG (reference sequence). CDR3 DNA: TGTGCCTGCCCGGCGGGACATTGGAACTATGGCTACACCTTC. The encoded protein is CACPAGHWNYGYTF.

As regards this clonotype: Germline and junction disagree at one end, which may indicate a read error. The CDR3 nucleotides read TGTGCCACCAGCTTAGTAGGGGGATCCCCTGGGGCCAACGTCCTGACTTTC. This sequence encodes CATSLVGGSPGANVLTF. The gene calls are TRBV7-9 and TRBJ2-6; perhaps TRBD1 as D (6 bases). The CDR3 totals 17 residues. The germline V gene has CDR1 SEHNR and CDR2 FQNEAQ (reference sequence).

This clonotype came up many times. V is TRBV20-1 and J is TRBJ1-2, with 7 bases that match TRBD1. Germline V gives CDR1 DFQATT, CDR2 SNEGSKA (reference sequence). This CDR3 region has 16 residues. With 1 base clipped from V and 1 base from J, the junction kept 9 bases outside the gene matches. The CDR3 here is CSARGYAGTVNYGYTF. CDR3 DNA sequence: TGCAGTGCTAGAGGGTATGCCGGGACAGTTAACTATGGCTACACCTTC.

This clonotype was detected ten times or more. The V and J genes are TRBV3-1 and TRBJ2-2; 8 bases are a match to TRBD1. With 4 bases clipped from V and 5 bases from J, the junction kept 9 bases outside the gene matches. From germline, CDR1 is LGHDT and CDR2 YNNKEL (reference sequence). CDR3 length: 16 amino acids. This CDR3 reads CASSPPDRGRTGELFF. The CDR3 nucleotides read TGTGCCAGCAGCCCACCCGACAGGGGAAGAACCGGGGAGCTGTTTTTT. Complete variable domain (other parts from reference TRBV3-1 and TRBJ2-2): DTAVSQTPKYLVTQMGNDKSIKCEQNLGHDTMYWYKQDSKKFLKIMFSYNNKELIINETVPNRFSPKSPDKAHLNLHINSLELGDSAVYFCASSPPDRGRTGELFFGEGSRLTVL.

In its sample, this clonotype was seen many times. J is TRBJ2-2 and V is TRBV5-1; D might be TRBD1 (6 bases). The V gene's germline CDR1 is SGHRS and CDR2 YFSETQ. The length of the CDR3 is 15 residues. V was shortened by 4 bases and J by 6 bases, with 16 bases between the two germline ends. The CDR3 DNA is TGCGCCAGCAGCGATAGTGGGGGCGCCCCCGGGGAGCTGTTTTTT. It yields the protein CASSDSGGAPGELFF. Based on the CDR3 plus reference TRBV5-1 and TRBJ2-2, the full variable domain is KAGVTQTPRYLIKTRGQQVTLSCSPISGHRSVSWYQQTPGQGLQFLFEYFSETQRNKGNFPGRFSGRQFSNSRSEMNVSTLELGDSALYLCASSDSGGAPGELFFGEGSRLTVL.

This clonotype was counted at least ten times. The V and J genes are TRBV5-5 and TRBJ2-4; TRBD1 or TRBD2 may be the D gene (5 bases each). Germline assignment: CDR1 SGHKS and CDR2 YYEKEE (reference sequence). The V gene lost 5 bases and the J gene lost 0 bases, with 9 bases spanning the gap. The CDR3 runs 14 residues. The CDR3 nucleotides read TGTGCCAGCAGGAGGGACCTAGCCAAAAACATTCAGTACTTC. This sequence encodes CASRRDLAKNIQYF.

This clonotype was counted many times. CDR3 in amino acids: CATATGSGTGELFF. DNA for the CDR3: TGTGCCACAGCGACAGGTTCTGGCACCGGGGAGCTGTTTTTT. This chain joins TRBV28 and TRBJ2-2, with a tentative D call TRBD1 (6 bases). Germline V gene lookup returns CDR1 MDHEN and CDR2 SYDVKM. The CDR3 runs to 14 residues. V lost 10 bases, J lost 4 bases, and 16 bases lay in between.

This clonotype has at least ten counts. The chain recombines TRBV2 with TRBJ2-5; 10 bases align to TRBD1. CDR3 length: 15 residues. Unmatched junction bases numbered 3, after V lost 1 base and J lost 4 bases. Germline V CDR1 and CDR2: SNHLY, FYNNEI. CDR3 nucleotide sequence: TGTGCCAGCAGTGAAGTCCGGACAGGGGGAGAGACCCAGTACTTC. Its protein is CASSEVRTGGETQYF.

At least ten counts were recorded for this clonotype. This rearrangement joins TRBV5-5 to TRBJ2-2, with 8 nucleotides matching TRBD2. V dropped 0 bases and J dropped 2; count of bases not matched to a gene: 3. Germline CDR1 SGHKS, CDR2 YYEKEE (reference sequence). This CDR3 spans 16 amino acids. CDR3 region: CASSLELAGNTGELFF. The CDR3 region has the DNA TGTGCCAGCAGCTTGGAGCTAGCGGGCAACACCGGGGAGCTGTTTTTT. Combining the CDR3 with reference TRBV5-5 and TRBJ2-2 gives the whole variable domain DAGVTQSPTHLIKTRGQQVTLRCSPISGHKSVSWYQQVLGQGPQFIFQYYEKEERGRGNFPDRFSARQFPNYSSELNVNALLLGDSALYLCASSLELAGNTGELFFGEGSRLTVL.

J is TRBJ2-5 and V is TRBV20-1; D ambiguous. This CDR3 spans 14 amino acids. Deletions cut 0 bases from V and 0 bases from J, with 8 bases between. From germline, CDR1 is DFQATT and CDR2 SNEGSKA (reference sequence). Here the CDR3 DNA reads TGCAGTGCTAGAGAGATAGATAACCAAGAGACCCAGTACTTC. Translating gives CSAREIDNQETQYF.

This clonotype was detected many times. This sequence joins TRBV20-1 and TRBJ1-1, with 7 bases matching TRBD1. This CDR3 has 12 amino acids. After removal of 7 bases from V and 8 bases from J, the junction contained 10 bases not matched to a gene. Germline CDR1 is DFQATT and CDR2 is SNEGSKA (reference sequence). CDR3 amino acids: CSGASGQAEAFF. CDR3 coding DNA: TGCAGTGGGGCGTCCGGACAGGCCGAAGCTTTCTTT.